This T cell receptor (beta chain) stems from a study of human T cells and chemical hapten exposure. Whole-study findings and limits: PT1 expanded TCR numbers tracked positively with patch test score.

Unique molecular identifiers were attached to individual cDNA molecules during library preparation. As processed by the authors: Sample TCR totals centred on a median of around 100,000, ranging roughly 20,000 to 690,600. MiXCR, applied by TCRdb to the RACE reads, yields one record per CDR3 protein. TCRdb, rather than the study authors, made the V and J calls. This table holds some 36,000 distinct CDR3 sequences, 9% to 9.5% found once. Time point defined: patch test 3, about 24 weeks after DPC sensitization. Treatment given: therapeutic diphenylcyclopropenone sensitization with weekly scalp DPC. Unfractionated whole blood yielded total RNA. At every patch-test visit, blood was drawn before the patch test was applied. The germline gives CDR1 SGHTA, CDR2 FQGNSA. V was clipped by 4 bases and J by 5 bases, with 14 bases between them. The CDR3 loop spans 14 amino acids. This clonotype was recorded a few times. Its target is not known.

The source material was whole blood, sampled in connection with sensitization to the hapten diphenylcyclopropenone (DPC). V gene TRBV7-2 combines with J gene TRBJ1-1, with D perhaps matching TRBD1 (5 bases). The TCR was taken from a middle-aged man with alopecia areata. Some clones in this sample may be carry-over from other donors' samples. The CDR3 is CASSSTLRGTEAFF. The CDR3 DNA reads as TGTGCCAGCAGCTCGACCCTACGGGGGACTGAAGCTTTCTTT.